One and the same sample provided the 7 T cell receptor beta chains below, sequenced in a study of blood T cell repertoires in COVID-19. The repertoire was sequenced with immunoSEQ multiplex PCR; TCRdb's copy has only in-frame clones and lacks some. The data contain a few hundred thousand clones, 75% to 90% of them seen just once; the ten biggest clones take up under 15%. Material: peripheral blood. The receptor source for this set is a woman aged 55-75 years with acute or convalescent COVID-19.

The chain uses TRBV4-3 and TRBJ1-3; the D is unclear. With 0 bases removed from V and 0 bases from J, the gap between germline ends came to 9 bases. CDR1 LGHNA and CDR2 YSLEER come from the germline V gene. The CDR3 runs to 16 residues. The DNA for the CDR3 is TGCGCCAGCAGCCAAGATGTGGGGAGCTCTGGAAACACCATATATTTT. This encodes CASSQDVGSSGNTIYF.

The chain links TRBV14 to TRBJ1-6; possibly TRBD1 for D (6 bases). The CDR3 loop spans 14 amino acids. Germline V lookup: CDR1 SGHDN, CDR2 FVKESK. V was shortened by 1 base and J by 10 bases, with 11 bases between the two germline ends. For the CDR3, the DNA is TGTGCCAGCAGCCAAGTCAGGGGACCATCACCCCTCCACTTT. Protein sequence: CASSQVRGPSPLHF.

The chain joins TRBV4-3 to TRBJ2-1, with a weak D call TRBD2 (5 bases). CDR1 and CDR2 from the germline V gene are LGHNA and YSLEER. There are 13 residues in the CDR3. Trimming cost V 0 bases and J 9 bases, with 9 bases left between them. The CDR3 sequence: CASSQEEVGEQFF. The DNA of the CDR3 is TGCGCCAGCAGCCAAGAGGAGGTGGGTGAGCAGTTCTTC.

The CDR3 here is CASSLDVRGSGNTIYF. The CDR3 bases are TGTGCCAGCAGCTTAGATGTCAGGGGGTCTGGAAACACCATATATTTT. The chain uses TRBV13 and TRBJ1-3, with 7 bases fitting TRBD1. In germline, CDR1 is PRHDT, CDR2 FYEKMQ (reference sequence). This CDR3 spans 16 amino acids. V shed 1 base and J 1 base; nucleotides not matched to a gene: 4.

This clone occurred a few times. The chain links TRBV19 to TRBJ1-2; maybe TRBD1 (6 bases). Germline-derived CDR1 and CDR2 are LNHDA and SQIVND (reference sequence). This CDR3 is built from 14 residues. V dropped 9 bases and J dropped 1 base, with 15 bases sitting between them. DNA of the CDR3: TGTGCCAGCTCAACACAGGGAAGTAACTATGGCTACACCTTC. The encoded protein is CASSTQGSNYGYTF. Drawing the rest from reference TRBV19 and TRBJ1-2, the complete variable domain is DGGITQSPKYLFRKEGQNVTLSCEQNLNHDAMYWYRQDPGQGLRLIYYSQIVNDFQKGDIAEGYSVSREKKESFPLTVTSAQKNPTAFYLCASSTQGSNYGYTFGSGTRLTVV.

V usage is TRBV6-5 and J usage is TRBJ1-2, with TRBD1 as a possible D gene (5 bases). Germline V gene lookup returns CDR1 MNHEY and CDR2 SVGAGI. This CDR3 is 13 amino acids long. V was pared by 6 bases and J by 7 bases, with 15 bases between. The CDR3 DNA follows: TGTGCCAGCAGCCCCGGGGGTGTGGCTGGCTACACCTTC. Amino acid sequence: CASSPGGVAGYTF.

The chain uses TRBV28 and TRBJ2-7; 9 bases match TRBD1. The CDR3 consists of 13 residues. CDR1 and CDR2 from the germline V gene are MDHEN and SYDVKM. V shed 6 bases, J shed 4 bases, and the junction held 4 bases outside the gene matches. Written as DNA, the CDR3 is TGTGCCAGCAGAAGGACAGGGGAATACGAGCAGTACTTC. It encodes CASRRTGEYEQYF.